Here is one TCR beta chain with its context. Its antigen has not been determined. Base quality data are lacking; no much larger clone is found one base away. The collaborating institutions used their own protocols to collect whole blood in K2EDTA tubes. For TCRbeta analysis, collaborators shipped samples as frozen whole blood, isolated PBMCs, or DNA extracted from either of those sample types. The entry originates in a study of blood T cell repertoires in COVID-19 (TCRdb year 2020). About the full investigation: Samples from collaborators originated in the United States, Italy and Spain and spanned both the acute and convalescent phases of COVID-19. A de-identified subject ID, COVID-19 status, age in years and sex were almost always included in the sample metadata. Samples came from the ongoing ImmuneRACE study (first 160 participants) plus 1,254 subjects from 6 global collaborators. The dataset comprised deeply sampled blood TCRbeta repertoires from subjects exposed to, actively infected with, or recovered from COVID-19. The repertoires were released in a freely available public database meant as a resource for research on the immune response to SARS-CoV-2. The prospective study material was composed of cDNA or gDNA derived from T cells, B-cell-depleted T cells, or PBMCs. Where available, HLA class I and class II types were obtained from metadata supplied by the sample provider rather than from assay-based typing. Here is what the overall study found, with its caveats: The quantity of clinical and demographic metadata differed by source and by participant and was supplied without curation.

The immunoSEQ Assay, a bias-controlled multiplex PCR, was used to amplify TCRbeta CDR3 regions from genomic DNA. The original pipeline was this. Nucleated cell counts per sample were estimated from amplification of reference gene primers within the assay. To quantify the absolute abundance of each unique TCRbeta CDR3 rearrangement, sequence reads were collapsed and filtered. For each sample, productive Simpson clonality was calculated as the square root of Simpson's diversity index over productive rearrangements. As stored in TCRdb, this immuneACCESS dataset retains in-frame rearrangements with V and J assigned. A fraction of the clones does not appear; measured against another copy, unresolved V genes explain less than half of the discrepancy, and the remainder lacks a known reason. The V and J calls and clone size were taken over from that table, and D and trimming were inferred from the DNA. The sample includes some 100,000 clones, with roughly nine tenths observed a single time. The top ten clones comprise about 2% of the sample.

After removal of 5 bases from V and 12 bases from J, the junction retains 5 bases not matched to a gene. Looking up the germline V gene yields CDR1 MNHEY and CDR2 SVGAGI. The CDR3 covers 11 residues, taking in both the cysteine and the phenylalanine. Only the CDR3 portion is preserved as DNA: 33 bases, with reading frame beginning at the first base. What was sequenced was peripheral blood. The chain is encoded by TRBV6-5 joined to TRBJ1-1; TRBD1 fits 8 bases in the junction. This receptor was identified in a human donor with active COVID-19. The donor label of this sample is uncertain. The CDR3 in this case is CASSRTGYTFF. The nucleotide sequence reads as follows: TGTGCCAGCAGTCGGACAGGGTATACTTTCTTT.